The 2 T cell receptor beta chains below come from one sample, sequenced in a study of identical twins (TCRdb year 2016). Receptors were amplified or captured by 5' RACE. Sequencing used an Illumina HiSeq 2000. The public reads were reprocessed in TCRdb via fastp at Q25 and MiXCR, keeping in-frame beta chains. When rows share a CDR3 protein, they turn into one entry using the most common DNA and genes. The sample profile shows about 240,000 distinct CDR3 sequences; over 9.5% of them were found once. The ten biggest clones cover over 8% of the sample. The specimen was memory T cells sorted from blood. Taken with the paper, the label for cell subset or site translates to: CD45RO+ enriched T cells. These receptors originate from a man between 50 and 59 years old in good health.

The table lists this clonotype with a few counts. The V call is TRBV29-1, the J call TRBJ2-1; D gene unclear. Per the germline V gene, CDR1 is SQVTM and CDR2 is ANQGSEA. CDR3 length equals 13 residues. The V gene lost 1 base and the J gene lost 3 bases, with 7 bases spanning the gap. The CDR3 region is CSVEGGLYNEQFF. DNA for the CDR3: TGCAGCGTTGAAGGGGGTCTCTACAATGAGCAGTTCTTC.

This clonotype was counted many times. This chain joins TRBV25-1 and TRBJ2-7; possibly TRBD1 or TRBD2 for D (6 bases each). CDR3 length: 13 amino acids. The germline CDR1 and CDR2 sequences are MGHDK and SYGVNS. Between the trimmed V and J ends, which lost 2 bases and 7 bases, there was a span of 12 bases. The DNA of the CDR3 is TGTGCCAGCAGTGAAGGGGGGCTGGGGGAGCAGTACTTC. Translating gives CASSEGGLGEQYF.